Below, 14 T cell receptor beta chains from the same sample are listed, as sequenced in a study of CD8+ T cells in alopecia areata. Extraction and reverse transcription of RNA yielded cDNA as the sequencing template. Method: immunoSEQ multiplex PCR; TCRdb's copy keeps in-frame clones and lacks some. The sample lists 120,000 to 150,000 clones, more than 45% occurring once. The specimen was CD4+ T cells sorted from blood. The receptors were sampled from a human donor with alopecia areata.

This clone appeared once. The chain's CDR3 is CASSSDRVSYNEQFF. For the CDR3, the DNA is TGTGCCAGCAGTTCCGACAGGGTCTCCTACAATGAGCAGTTCTTC. The chain is built from TRBV9 and TRBJ2-1; 7 positions agree with TRBD1. The V gene's germline CDR1 is SGDLS and CDR2 YYNGEE. The CDR3 covers 15 residues. Trimming removed 5 bases from V and 0 bases from J; junction bases left unmatched: 5.

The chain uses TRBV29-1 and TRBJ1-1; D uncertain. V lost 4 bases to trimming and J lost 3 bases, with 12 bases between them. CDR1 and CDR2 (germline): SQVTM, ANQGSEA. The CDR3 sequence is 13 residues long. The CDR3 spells CSVVPSRDTEAFF. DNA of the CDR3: TGCAGCGTTGTTCCCTCGCGAGACACTGAAGCTTTCTTT.

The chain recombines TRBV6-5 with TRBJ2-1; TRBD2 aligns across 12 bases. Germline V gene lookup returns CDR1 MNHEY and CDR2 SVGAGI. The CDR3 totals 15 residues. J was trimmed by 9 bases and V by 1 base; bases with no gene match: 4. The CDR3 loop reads CASSYFSSGRGEQFF. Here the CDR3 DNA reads TGTGCCAGCAGTTACTTTTCTAGCGGGAGGGGTGAGCAGTTCTTC.

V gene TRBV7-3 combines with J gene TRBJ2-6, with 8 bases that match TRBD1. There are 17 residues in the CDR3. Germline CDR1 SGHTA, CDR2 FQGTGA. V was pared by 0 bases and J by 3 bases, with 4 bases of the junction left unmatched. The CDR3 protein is CASSLTIRGRGANVLTF. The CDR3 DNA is TGTGCCAGCAGCTTAACGATCAGGGGGCGTGGGGCCAACGTCCTGACTTTC.

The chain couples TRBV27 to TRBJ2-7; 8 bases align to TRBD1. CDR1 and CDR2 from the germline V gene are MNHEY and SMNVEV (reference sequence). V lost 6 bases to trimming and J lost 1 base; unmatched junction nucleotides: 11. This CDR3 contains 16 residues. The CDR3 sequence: CASSPGTGRSSYEQYF. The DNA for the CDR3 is TGTGCCAGCAGCCCGGGGACAGGCAGGAGTTCCTACGAGCAGTACTTC.

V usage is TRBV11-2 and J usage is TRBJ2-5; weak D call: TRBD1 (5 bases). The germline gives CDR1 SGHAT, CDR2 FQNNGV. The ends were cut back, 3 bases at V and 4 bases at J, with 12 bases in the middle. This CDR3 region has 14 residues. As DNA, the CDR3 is TGTGCCAGCAGCTTCAATAGGGGCGGAGAGACCCAGTACTTC. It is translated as CASSFNRGGETQYF.

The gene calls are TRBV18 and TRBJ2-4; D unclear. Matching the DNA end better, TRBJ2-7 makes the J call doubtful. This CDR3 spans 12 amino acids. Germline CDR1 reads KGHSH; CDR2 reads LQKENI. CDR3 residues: CASSPPASEQYF. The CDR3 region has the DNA TGTGCCAGCTCACCGCCGGCTAGCGAGCAGTACTTC.

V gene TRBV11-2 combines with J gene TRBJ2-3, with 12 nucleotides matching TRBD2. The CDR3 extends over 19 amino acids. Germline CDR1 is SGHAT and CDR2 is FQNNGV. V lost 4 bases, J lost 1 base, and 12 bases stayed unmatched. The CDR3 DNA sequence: TGTGCCAGCAGCTCACCCCAGACTAGCGGGAGTTCTCGCACAGATACGCAGTATTTT. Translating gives CASSSPQTSGSSRTDTQYF.

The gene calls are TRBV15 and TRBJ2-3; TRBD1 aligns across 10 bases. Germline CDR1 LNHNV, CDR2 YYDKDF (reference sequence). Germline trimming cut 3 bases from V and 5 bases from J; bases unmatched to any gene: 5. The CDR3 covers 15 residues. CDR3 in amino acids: CATSREGQGLDTQYF. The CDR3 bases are TGTGCCACCAGCAGGGAGGGACAGGGGTTAGATACGCAGTATTTT.

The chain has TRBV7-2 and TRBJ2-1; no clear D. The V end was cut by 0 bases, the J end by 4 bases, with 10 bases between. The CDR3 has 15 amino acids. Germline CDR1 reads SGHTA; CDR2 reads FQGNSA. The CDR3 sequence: CASSLAQGWYNEQFF. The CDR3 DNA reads TGTGCCAGCAGCTTAGCCCAAGGTTGGTACAATGAGCAGTTCTTC.

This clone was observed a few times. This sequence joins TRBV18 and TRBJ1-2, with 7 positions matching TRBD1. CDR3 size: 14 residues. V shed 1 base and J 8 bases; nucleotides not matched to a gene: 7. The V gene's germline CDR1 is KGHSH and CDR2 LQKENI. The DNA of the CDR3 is TGTGCCAGCTCACCACGGACAGGACTGGGGGGCTACACCTTC. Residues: CASSPRTGLGGYTF.

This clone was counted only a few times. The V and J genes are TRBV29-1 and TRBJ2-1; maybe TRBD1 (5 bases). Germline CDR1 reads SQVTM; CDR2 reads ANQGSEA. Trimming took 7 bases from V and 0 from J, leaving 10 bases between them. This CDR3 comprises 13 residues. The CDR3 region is CSATRGSYNEQFF. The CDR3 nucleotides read TGCAGCGCGACAAGGGGCTCCTACAATGAGCAGTTCTTC.

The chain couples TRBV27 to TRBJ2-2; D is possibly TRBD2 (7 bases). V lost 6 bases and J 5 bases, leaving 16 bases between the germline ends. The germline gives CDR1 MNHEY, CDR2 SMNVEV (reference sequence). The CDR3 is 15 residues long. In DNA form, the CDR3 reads TGTGCCAGCAGAAAGGGGGGGGATACGACCGGGGAGCTGTTTTTT. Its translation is CASRKGGDTTGELFF.

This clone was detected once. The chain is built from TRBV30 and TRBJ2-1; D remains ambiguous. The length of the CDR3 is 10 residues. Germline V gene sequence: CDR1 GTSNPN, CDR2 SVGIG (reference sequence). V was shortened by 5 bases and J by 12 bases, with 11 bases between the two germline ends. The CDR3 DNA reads TGTGCCTGGGCAAGGGATTGGCAGTTCTTC. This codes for CAWARDWQFF. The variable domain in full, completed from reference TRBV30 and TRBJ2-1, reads SQTIHQWPATLVQPVGSPLSLECTVEGTSNPNLYWYRQAAGRGLQLLFYSVGIGQISSEVPQNLSASRPQDRQFILSSKKLLLSDSGFYLCAWARDWQFFGPGTRLTVL.